This paragraph reports one TCR beta chain. What it binds is unknown. This sample is part of a study of vaccination and CD4 T cells after COVID-19. Indicated treatment: approximately nine-day PBMC culture with coronavirus spike peptide pools or control peptides (ViraFEST assay). With 1 base removed from V and 9 bases from J, the gap between germline ends came to 16 bases. This CDR3 is 14 amino acids long. Per the germline V gene, CDR1 is MGHDK and CDR2 is SYGVNS. Researchers used the Oncomine TCR Beta short-read assay to sequence DNA from cultured CD4+ T cells. One entry per CDR3 protein results from TCRdb running MiXCR on the PCR reads. In the table there are 10,000 to 13,000 distinct CDR3 sequences, roughly 41% of which are singletons.

The chain employs TRBV25-1 and TRBJ2-7; D unresolved. The specimen was CD4+ T cells from blood, cultured in vitro, collected after SARS-CoV-2 vaccination. The origin of this receptor is a human donor who had recovered from COVID-19. CDR3 nucleotides: TGTGCCAGCAGTGAATCCCCATTAGGCTTGGGGCAGTACTTC. Translation: CASSESPLGLGQYF.